This T cell receptor beta chain was retrieved from a study of T-cell reconstitution after alpha-beta-depleted transplantation in children. The V end was cut by 1 base, the J end by 2 bases, with 9 bases between. CDR3 length: 14 residues. Germline V gene lookup returns CDR1 SQVTM and CDR2 ANQGSEA. This clonotype was seen ten or more times. No antigen is known for it. Unique molecular identifiers were incorporated during preparation of the TCRbeta library. TCRdb redid the calling of the PCR reads with MiXCR, one entry per CDR3 protein. Found here are about 400,000 distinct CDR3 sequences, 15% to 20% of them singletons; the top ten hold under 30%. Whole-study findings and limits: Where alpha-beta T cells came from about two months after transplant was reportedly several hundred expanded graft clones. Some patients' high day-60 TCRbeta diversity was attributed to recipient cells surviving conditioning.

This chain connects TRBV29-1 to TRBJ2-1; no definite D call. Specimen: PBMCs, mostly from graft donor cells, collected 360 days after TCRalphabeta/CD19-depleted stem cell transplant. The sequence was obtained from a boy younger than two who had a stem cell transplant for Wiskott-Aldrich syndrome, so the T cells may come from the graft donor. CDR3 coding DNA: TGCAGCGTTGAAGCCGGAGTGCCCTACAATGAGCAGTTCTTC. This encodes CSVEAGVPYNEQFF.